The source of this T cell receptor (beta chain) is a study of shared clonotypes between healthy human individuals. This clone was detected only once. Its matching antigen is unknown. Trimming at V came to 6 bases and at J to 6 bases, leaving 5 bases not matched to a gene. The V gene's germline CDR1 is MNHEY and CDR2 SVGAGI. This CDR3 has 15 amino acids. Sequencing was performed with immunoSEQ multiplex PCR; in TCRdb, only in-frame clones are kept and a portion is missing. The sample contains around 2.5 million clones, over 85% of which appear only once. Study results and limitations: The diversity represented, both genetic and in exposure history, was limited by few donors.

The TCR originated in a man younger than 35 in good health. Some clones in this sample may be carry-over from other donors' samples. Source material: naive CD4+ T cells from PBMCs. Documented subset: CD45RA+ positively selected. The chain joins TRBV6-5 to TRBJ2-2; TRBD1 matches 12 bases. Here the CDR3 DNA reads TGTGCCAGCAGCCGCGGGACAGGGGGCTCCGGGGAGCTGTTTTTT. Translated: CASSRGTGGSGELFF.